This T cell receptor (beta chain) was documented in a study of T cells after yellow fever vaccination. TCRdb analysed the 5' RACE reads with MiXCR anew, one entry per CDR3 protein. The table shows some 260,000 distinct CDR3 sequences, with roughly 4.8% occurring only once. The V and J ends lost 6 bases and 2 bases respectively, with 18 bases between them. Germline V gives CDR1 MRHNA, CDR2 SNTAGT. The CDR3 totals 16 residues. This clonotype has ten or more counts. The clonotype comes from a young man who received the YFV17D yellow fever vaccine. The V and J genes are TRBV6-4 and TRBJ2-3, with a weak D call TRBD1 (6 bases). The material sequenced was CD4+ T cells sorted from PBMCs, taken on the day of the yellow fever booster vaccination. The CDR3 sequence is CASSFRGDPSTDTQYF. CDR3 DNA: TGTGCCAGCAGCTTCAGGGGTGATCCATCCACAGATACGCAGTATTTT.